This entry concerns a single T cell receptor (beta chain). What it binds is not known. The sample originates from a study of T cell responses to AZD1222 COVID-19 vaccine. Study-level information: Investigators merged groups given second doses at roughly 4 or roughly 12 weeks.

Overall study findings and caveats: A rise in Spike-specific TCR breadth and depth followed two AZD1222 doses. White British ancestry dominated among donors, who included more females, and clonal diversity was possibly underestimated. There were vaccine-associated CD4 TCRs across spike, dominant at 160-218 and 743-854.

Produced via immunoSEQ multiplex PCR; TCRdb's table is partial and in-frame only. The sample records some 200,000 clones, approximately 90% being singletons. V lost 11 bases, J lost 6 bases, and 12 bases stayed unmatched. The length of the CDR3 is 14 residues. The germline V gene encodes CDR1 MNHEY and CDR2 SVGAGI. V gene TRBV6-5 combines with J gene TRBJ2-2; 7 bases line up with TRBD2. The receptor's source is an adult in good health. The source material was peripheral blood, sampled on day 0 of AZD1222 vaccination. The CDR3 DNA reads TGTGCCTCCCGAGGGCAGGGAGGGTCCGGGGAGCTGTTTTTT. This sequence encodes CASRGQGGSGELFF.